The 6 T cell receptor beta chains presented below share a single source sample, sequenced in a study of Graves' ophthalmopathy and Graves' hyperthyroidism (dated 2018 in TCRdb). Sequencing relied on an Illumina HiSeq 2000. For repertoire sequencing, TCR beta CDR3 regions were amplified from RNA transcripts. The first round of RT-PCR was done with HTBI primers and the Qiagen OneStep RT-PCR kit, and was followed by a second round of multiplex PCR, then size selection and purification. TCRdb trimmed the raw reads at Q25, called clones with MiXCR and kept productive beta chains. Each CDR3 protein appears once, grouped with its most common genes and DNA. This sample comprises 300,000 to 450,000 distinct CDR3 sequences, about 17% of them detected only once. Clones ranked in the top ten supply approximately 2.4% of the sample. The sequencing sample was made of peripheral blood. The receptors come from an adult woman with stable Graves' hyperthyroidism.

This clonotype appeared a few times. The rearrangement uses TRBV13 and TRBJ2-6, with D possibly matching TRBD2 (6 bases). Trimming pared 0 bases from V and 4 bases from J, leaving 10 bases between. Germline CDR1 and CDR2: PRHDT and FYEKMQ (reference sequence). This CDR3 is built from 16 residues. The CDR3 bases are TGTGCCAGCAGCTTAGGGCCGGGGGTCGGGGCCAACGTCCTGACTTTC. This encodes CASSLGPGVGANVLTF.

The J gene is TRBJ2-7, the V gene TRBV18; D call uncertain. Trimming removed 3 bases at V and 1 base at J, with 10 bases between. The CDR3 has 14 amino acids. The V gene's germline CDR1 is KGHSH and CDR2 LQKENI. CDR3 sequence: CASSPASESYEQYF. DNA for the CDR3: TGTGCCAGCTCACCCGCCAGCGAATCCTACGAGCAGTACTTC.

This clonotype was observed at least ten times. V and J are TRBV12-5 and TRBJ2-5, with D perhaps matching TRBD1 (6 bases). From germline, CDR1 is LGHNT and CDR2 FRNRAP. The CDR3 has 13 amino acids. The V end lost 5 bases, the J end lost 3 bases, and 10 bases lay between the germline ends. This CDR3 reads CASGPRTEETQYF. The DNA for the CDR3 is TGTGCTAGTGGTCCCCGGACAGAAGAGACCCAGTACTTC.

This clonotype was picked up many times. The V and J genes are TRBV6-5 and TRBJ2-5; 7 positions match TRBD1. CDR3 length: 15 residues. In germline, CDR1 is MNHEY, CDR2 SVGAGI. The J segment lost 5 bases and the V segment lost 2 bases, leaving 8 bases of the junction unmatched. The CDR3 protein is CASSYVRGGWETQYF. The CDR3 nucleotides are TGTGCCAGCAGTTACGTTAGAGGGGGCTGGGAGACCCAGTACTTC.

This clonotype was observed a few times. A much larger clone differs from this one at a single base, so this may be a read error. The V and J genes are TRBV19 and TRBJ1-1; D might be TRBD1 (6 bases). The ends were cut back, 10 bases at V and 1 base at J, with 19 bases in the middle. The CDR3 is 15 amino acids. Germline V gene data show CDR1 as LNHDA and CDR2 as SQIVND (reference sequence). CDR3 loop: CANTTMRGGNTEAFF. CDR3 DNA: TGTGCCAATACCACGATGAGAGGGGGGAACACTGAAGCTTTCTTT.

This rearrangement joins TRBV24-1 to TRBJ2-3, with D possibly called TRBD1 or TRBD2 (6 bases each). The germline V and J ends were trimmed by 9 bases and 0 bases, with 12 bases remaining between them. Germline assignment: CDR1 KGHDR and CDR2 SFDVKD. This CDR3 spans 14 amino acids. The CDR3 here is CATAGQISTDTQYF. CDR3 bases: TGTGCCACCGCGGGACAAATCAGCACAGATACGCAGTATTTT.